The clone carrying this T cell receptor beta chain has only a few counts. Its antigen is not known. This sample is drawn from a study of regulatory T cells in long-lasting Graves disease. The time point was: newly diagnosed GD, antithyroid drugs for less than 3 months. From RNA extracted from PBMCs, the TCR library was made. To make TCR beta libraries, researchers used iRepertoire HTBI primers and Arm-PCR of CDR3 regions. MiXCR was run by TCRdb on the multiplex PCR reads, yielding one entry per CDR3 protein. This table holds roughly 420,000 distinct CDR3 sequences, 12% to 15% found once. Points from the study as a whole: The TCR repertoire of persistent Graves' patients was less diverse than that of newly diagnosed ones.

V shed 7 bases and J shed 6 bases, with 13 bases lying between them. The CDR3 totals 13 residues. CDR1 is MDHEN, CDR2 SYDVKM, per germline. These data also featured in a second study, about T cells in Graves' hyperthyroidism and ophthalmopathy.

The material was peripheral blood mononuclear cells (PBMCs), obtained at new diagnosis, from a patient treated with antithyroid drugs. The chain is built from TRBV28 and TRBJ1-3; the D gene is possibly TRBD1 (6 bases). The origin of this receptor is a woman in her forties or fifties with Graves disease. The chain's CDR3 is CASTGAAKNTIYF. The CDR3 DNA reads as TGTGCCAGCACAGGGGCTGCCAAAAACACCATATATTTT.